These T cell receptor beta chains were read from a single sample in a study of CD8 T cells in ankylosing spondylitis. MiXCR, applied by TCRdb to the 5' RACE reads, yields one record per CDR3 protein. The sample lists some 240,000 distinct CDR3 sequences, around 7.9% occurring once. The sequenced sample was blood, either unsorted or a sorted T cell fraction (not recorded which). The receptors were gathered from a male donor with ankylosing spondylitis. CDR3s include the opening cysteine and the closing phenylalanine or tryptophan. Each record gives: V gene, CDR3 protein.

V: TRBV20-1
CDR3: CCASLLGSGGYADTQYF

V: TRBV14
CDR3: CASSHGRGPTDTQYF

V: TRBV7-8
CDR3: CASSLAGTVSSYEQYF

V: TRBV29-1
CDR3: CSVEGQVLSSSYNEQFF

V: TRBV4-3
CDR3: CASTTGTGKGNEQFF

V: TRBV25-1
CDR3: CASPGERQQCRQYF

V: TRBV5-6
CDR3: CAISPWTLCGYTF

V: TRBV6-6
CDR3: CANPRQGAYEQYF

V: TRBV3-1
CDR3: CASSQEAGSSYEQYF

V: TRBV29-1
CDR3: CSAKAGSLEQYF